Listed here are 10 T cell receptor beta chains from one sample, sequenced in a study of blood T cells in healthy people across ages (dated by TCRdb to the mid-2010s). Libraries were built with 5' RACE. The sequencer was an Illumina HiSeq 2500. The second PCR ran for about 7 to 11 cycles and used a J-beta primer mix along with a sample-barcoded 5' primer. The public reads were quality trimmed at Q25 with fastp and then assembled into clones with MiXCR by TCRdb, keeping productive beta chains. Duplicate CDR3 protein sequences are folded into a single record with the most common DNA and genes. The sample table contains approximately 1.5 million distinct CDR3 sequences; only one count was recorded for roughly 43% of them. About 3.8% of the sample is taken by the ten largest. What was sequenced was blood. The receptors here all came from a woman younger than 35 in good health.

The chain uses TRBV6-2 or TRBV6-3 and TRBJ1-1; D is possibly TRBD1 (6 bases). Germline CDR1 reads MNHEY; CDR2 reads SVGEGT. Trimming pared 5 bases from V and 4 bases from J, leaving 17 bases between. The CDR3 extends over 15 amino acids. The chain's CDR3 is CASSPPRGPTTEAFF. The CDR3 DNA reads as TGTGCCAGCAGTCCTCCCCGGGGGCCGACCACTGAAGCTTTCTTT.

The chain links TRBV20-1 to TRBJ2-1, with 12 bases aligning to TRBD2. CDR3 length: 16 amino acids. With V trimmed by 3 bases and J by 4 bases, 7 bases remained unmatched. From germline, CDR1 is DFQATT and CDR2 SNEGSKA (reference sequence). CDR3 protein: CSASFTSGRWYNEQFF. The CDR3 DNA reads as TGCAGTGCTAGTTTTACTAGCGGGAGGTGGTACAATGAGCAGTTCTTC.

This clonotype was counted a single time. The chain is built from TRBV20-1 and TRBJ2-1, with 8 bases fitting TRBD1. Unmatched junction bases numbered 13, after V lost 6 bases and J lost 15 bases. The CDR3 consists of 12 residues. Germline V gene sequence: CDR1 DFQATT, CDR2 SNEGSKA (reference sequence). For the CDR3, the DNA is TGCAGTGCCTTCAAGGGGACAGGACTTAGGTTCTTC. Translation gives CSAFKGTGLRFF.

This clonotype was recorded a few times. V and J are TRBV4-2 and TRBJ2-7; no definite D call. V was cut by 0 bases and J by 3 bases, with 9 bases left in between. From germline, CDR1 is LGHNA and CDR2 YNFKEQ. CDR3 length equals 14 residues. CDR3 protein: CASSQEGTNYEQYF. The CDR3 region has the DNA TGTGCCAGCAGCCAAGAAGGCACCAACTACGAGCAGTACTTC.

The table lists this clonotype with a few counts. This chain joins TRBV29-1 and TRBJ2-5, with TRBD2 identical over 7 bases. Trimming cost V 4 bases and J 5 bases; bases outside gene matches: 13. The V gene's germline CDR1 is SQVTM and CDR2 ANQGSEA. The CDR3 loop spans 15 amino acids. The CDR3, as DNA: TGCAGCGTTGCTACTAGCGCTCATATCGGGGAGACCCAGTACTTC. Protein: CSVATSAHIGETQYF.

This clonotype appeared once. The rearrangement links TRBV24-1 to TRBJ2-3; D unclear. This CDR3 region has 13 residues. Germline CDR1 KGHDR, CDR2 SFDVKD. V shed 7 bases and J shed 5 bases, with 12 bases lying between them. The CDR3 DNA sequence: TGTGCCACCAGCGGAGAGTGGGGAGATACGCAGTATTTT. Amino acid sequence: CATSGEWGDTQYF.

The J gene is TRBJ2-3, the V gene TRBV7-9; possible D gene TRBD2, 6 bases. CDR1 SEHNR and CDR2 FQNEAQ come from the germline V gene (reference sequence). V was trimmed by 6 bases and J by 4 bases, leaving 20 bases between them. The length of the CDR3 is 16 residues. CDR3 DNA sequence: TGTGCCAGCAGTGAAGGAGGGGCCCCTCCACCAGATACGCAGTATTTT. Translation gives CASSEGGAPPPDTQYF. Drawing the rest from reference TRBV7-9 and TRBJ2-3, the complete variable domain is DTGVSQNPRHKITKRGQNVTFRCDPISEHNRLYWYRQTLGQGPEFLTYFQNEAQLEKSRLLSDRFSAERPKGSFSTLEIQRTEQGDSAMYLCASSEGGAPPPDTQYFGPGTRLTVL.

The sample holds a few counts of this clonotype. This chain joins TRBV20-1 and TRBJ1-2, with 9 positions matching TRBD1. The ends lost 6 bases at V and 3 bases at J; junction bases unmatched: 8. The CDR3 is 14 amino acids. Germline CDR1 reads DFQATT; CDR2 reads SNEGSKA (reference sequence). The CDR3, as DNA: TGCAGTGCAGCGAACAGGGGGCATGACTATGGCTACACCTTC. Translation: CSAANRGHDYGYTF.

The sample holds one count of this clonotype. CDR3 in amino acids: CASTSGNLNSGGYTF. CDR3 DNA sequence: TGTGCCAGCACTTCCGGGAATTTAAACAGTGGAGGCTACACCTTC. This sequence joins TRBV28 and TRBJ1-2; D gene uncertain. Germline V gives CDR1 MDHEN, CDR2 SYDVKM. Trimming cost V 7 bases and J 8 bases, with 23 bases left between them. The CDR3 spans 15 residues.

This clonotype was seen only a few times. The rearrangement uses TRBV25-1 and TRBJ2-1, with D perhaps matching TRBD2 (6 bases). The end of the DNA fits TRBJ2-7 better, so the J call may be wrong. Germline loops: CDR1 MGHDK, CDR2 SYGVNS. The CDR3 extends over 16 amino acids. The CDR3 is CASSELGGAGSNEQYF. CDR3 DNA: TGTGCCAGCAGTGAACTAGGAGGGGCTGGCTCTAATGAGCAGTACTTC.